This TCR beta chain was sequenced during a study of response to subunit inactivated influenza vaccine. This clonotype was seen more than once but under ten times. TCRdb redid the calling of the RT-PCR reads with MiXCR, one entry per CDR3 protein. The sample comprises 170,000 or so distinct CDR3 sequences, roughly 10% of which are singletons, and about a third rests with the top ten. Germline V gives CDR1 SQVTM, CDR2 ANQGSEA. Trimming removed 7 bases at V and 4 bases at J, with 22 bases between. This CDR3 comprises 15 residues. This material consisted of CD8+ T cells sorted from PBMCs, taken less than 30 months after vaccination. The V call is TRBV29-1, the J call TRBJ1-1; D call uncertain. The receptor was isolated from a man aged 45-69 years who received an inactivated influenza vaccine. Here the CDR3 DNA reads TGCAGCGAAGTCAATATCGGGTCCCGGAGCACTGAAGCTTTCTTT. This translates into CSEVNIGSRSTEAFF.